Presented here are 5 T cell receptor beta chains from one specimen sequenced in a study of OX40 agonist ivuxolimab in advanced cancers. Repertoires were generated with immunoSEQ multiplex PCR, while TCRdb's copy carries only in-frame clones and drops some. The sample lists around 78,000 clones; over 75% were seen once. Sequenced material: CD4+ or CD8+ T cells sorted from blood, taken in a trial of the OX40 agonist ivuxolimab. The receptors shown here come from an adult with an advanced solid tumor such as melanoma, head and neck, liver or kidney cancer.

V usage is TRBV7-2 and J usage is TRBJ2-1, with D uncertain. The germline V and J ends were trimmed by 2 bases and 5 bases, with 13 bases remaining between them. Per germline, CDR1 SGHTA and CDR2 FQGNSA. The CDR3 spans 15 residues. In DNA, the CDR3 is TGTGCCAGCAGCTTATTTTCGGCAGCGAACAATGAGCAGTTCTTC. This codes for CASSLFSAANNEQFF.

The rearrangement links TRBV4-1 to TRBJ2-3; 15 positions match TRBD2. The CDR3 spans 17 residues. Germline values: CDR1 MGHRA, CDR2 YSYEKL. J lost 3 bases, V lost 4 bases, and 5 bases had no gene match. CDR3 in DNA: TGCGCCAGCAGCCGGGCGGGACTAGCGGGAGGAACAGATACGCAGTATTTT. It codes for CASSRAGLAGGTDTQYF.

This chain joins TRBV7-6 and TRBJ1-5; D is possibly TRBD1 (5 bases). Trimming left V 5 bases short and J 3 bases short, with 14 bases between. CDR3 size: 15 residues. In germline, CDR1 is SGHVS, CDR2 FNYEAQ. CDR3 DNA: TGTGCCAGCAGCGTAGGACAAGGCCACAATCAGCCCCAGCATTTT. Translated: CASSVGQGHNQPQHF. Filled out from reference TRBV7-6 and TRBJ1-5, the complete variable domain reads GAGVSQSPRYKVTKRGQDVALRCDPISGHVSLYWYRQALGQGPEFLTYFNYEAQQDKSGLPNDRFSAERPEGSISTLTIQRTEQRDSAMYRCASSVGQGHNQPQHFGDGTRLSIL.

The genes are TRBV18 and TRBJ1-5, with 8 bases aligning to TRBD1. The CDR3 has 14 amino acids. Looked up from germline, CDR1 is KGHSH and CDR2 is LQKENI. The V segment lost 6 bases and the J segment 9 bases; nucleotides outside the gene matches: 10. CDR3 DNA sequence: TGTGCCAGCTCCCTCGGACAGGGAGAGGTGCCCCAGCATTTT. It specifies CASSLGQGEVPQHF.

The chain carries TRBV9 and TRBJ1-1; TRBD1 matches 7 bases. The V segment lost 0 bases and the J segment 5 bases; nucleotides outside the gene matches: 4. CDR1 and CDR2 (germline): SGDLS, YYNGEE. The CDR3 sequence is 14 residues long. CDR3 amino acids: CASSVGQGWTEAFF. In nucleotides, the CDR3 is TGTGCCAGCAGCGTAGGACAGGGATGGACTGAAGCTTTCTTT.